This T cell receptor (beta chain) was captured by sequencing in a study of CD8+ T cells in alopecia areata. Looking at the study overall: Each of the treated patients was given oral tofacitinib, 5 to 10 mg twice daily, for moderate-to-severe alopecia areata.

The CDR3 is 14 residues long, ends included. CDR1 and CDR2 from the germline V gene are SEHNR and FQNEAQ (reference sequence). As for treatment: oral pan-JAK inhibitor, 5-10 mg twice daily. Peripheral blood samples and lesional scalp punch biopsies were obtained from alopecia areata patients. Study-wide findings and caveats: Under tofacitinib, fewer expanded CD8+ clones appeared among the top 100 scalp clones. Affected lesional scalp, above all in alopecia totalis/universalis, was more clonal than normal scalp.

Comments on this clone: The antigen remains undetermined. It is unclear where the CDR3 begins or ends on the DNA, so no DNA is shown, and the CDR3 is as TCRdb lists it.

The sequencing template was cDNA reverse transcribed from extracted RNA. Clones were sequenced by immunoSEQ multiplex PCR, and TCRdb holds only the in-frame ones, with some missing. The sample records about 270,000 clones, about 62% being singletons. This clonotype was sampled from a human donor with alopecia areata. The source material was CD4+ T cells sorted from blood, sampled at week 52, from a patient treated with tofacitinib. The rearrangement uses TRBV7-9 and TRBJ1-5. CDR3 amino acids: CASSFGPGHQPQHF.